This TCR beta chain was retrieved from a study of brain T cells in children with intractable seizures. The table came from immunoSEQ multiplex PCR; TCRdb's copy has only in-frame clones and leaves some out. The sample shows about 80,000 clones, about 90% of them seen only once. V shed 5 bases and J shed 3 bases, with 16 bases lying between them. CDR3 size: 14 residues. Germline loops: CDR1 GTSNPN, CDR2 SVGIG (reference sequence). Sample: peripheral blood, taken at surgery. This sequence joins TRBV30 and TRBJ1-1, with D tentatively TRBD1 (6 bases). The sequence was collected from a girl aged 2 to 10 with Rasmussen encephalitis and intractable seizures. As DNA, the CDR3 is TGTGCCTGGGGCACTGACAGGACATACACTGAAGCTTTCTTT. Encoded protein: CAWGTDRTYTEAFF.